The rows below give T cell receptor beta chains drawn from one sample of a study of cytomegalovirus exposure and HLA in healthy donors. Repertoires were generated with immunoSEQ multiplex PCR, while TCRdb's copy carries only in-frame clones and drops some. This table holds 130,000 to 150,000 clones, 75% to 80% found once. The sequenced sample consisted of PBMCs. These receptors all stem from a male donor in good health and CMV-seronegative. Both conserved end residues are part of each CDR3. D genes are given only for firm matches. Size tells how often a clone was seen (once, few, many) or the class of an expanded clone, and some rows leave it out.

>-|15|TRBJ2-5|-|TRBV5-6
TGTGCCAGCAGCGCCGGGACACTCAAGGGAGAGACCCAGTACTTC
CASSAGTLKGETQYF
>few|14|TRBJ2-7|TRBD1|TRBV7-2
TGTGCCAGCAGCTTATTGGACAGGGTCAACGAGCAGTACTTC
CASSLLDRVNEQYF
>-|15|TRBJ2-7|TRBD1|TRBV7-9
TGTGCCAGCAGCTCCAGGACAGGAACCCGTGAAGAGCAGTACTTC
CASSSRTGTREEQYF
>-|12|TRBJ2-5|-|TRBV6-6
TGTGCCAGCAGCCAATTCGGGGAGACCCAGTACTTC
CASSQFGETQYF
>-|14|TRBJ2-7|-|TRBV6-1
TGTGCCAGCACCAGGGTAGCGGCCTCCTACGAGCAGTACTTC
CASTRVAASYEQYF
>-|13|TRBJ2-7|-|TRBV9
TGTGCCAGCAGCCCTTATAGCGCCGGCGAGCAGTACTTC
CASSPYSAGEQYF
>-|15|TRBJ2-3|TRBD2|TRBV5-6
TGTGCCAGCAGCTTGCTAGCGGGAGCCCCAGATACGCAGTATTTT
CASSLLAGAPDTQYF
>-|14|TRBJ1-2|TRBD1|TRBV5-6
TGTGCCAGCAGCTCCAGGGGGCATGACGTTGGCTACACCTTC
CASSSRGHDVGYTF
>-|15|TRBJ2-7|TRBD1|TRBV7-8
TGTGCCAGCAGTATAGGGGGACAGGGAGCTTACGAGCAGTACTTC
CASSIGGQGAYEQYF
>-|16|TRBJ1-1|-|TRBV10-3
TGTGCCATCAGTGAGTCGAGGGACAACTGGAACACTGAAGCTTTCTTT
CAISESRDNWNTEAFF
>-|14|TRBJ1-6|-|TRBV30
TGTGCCTGGATTAGGGCGGGGGGATCTTCACCCCTCCACTTT
CAWIRAGGSSPLHF
>-|12|TRBJ1-2|-|TRBV30
TGTGCCTGGAGTGTACGCGGGGATGGCTACACCTTC
CAWSVRGDGYTF
>few|13|TRBJ1-5|-|TRBV7-2
TGTGCCAGCAGCGAACAGGGAAGTCAGCCCCAGCATTTT
CASSEQGSQPQHF
>-|16|TRBJ1-4|-|TRBV5-1
TGCGCCAGCAGTCCGCAGGGGAATCGGGCTAATGAAAAACTGTTTTTT
CASSPQGNRANEKLFF
>once|15|TRBJ2-7|TRBD2|TRBV10-3
TGTGCCATCAGTGAGGTAGCTAGCGGGATTATGGAGCAGTACTTC
CAISEVASGIMEQYF
>-|14|TRBJ1-4|-|TRBV27
TGTGCCAGCAGTTTTCTTCAATTCCGGGAAAAACTGTTTTTT
CASSFLQFREKLFF
>once|14|TRBJ2-7|-|TRBV5-4
TGTGCCAGCAACTTCAGGGGATCCACCTACGAGCAGTACTTC
CASNFRGSTYEQYF
>few|18|TRBJ2-5|TRBD2|TRBV30
TGTGCCTGGAGTGTAAGGGCAGTTGCGGGAGGGCCTCAAGAGACCCAGTACTTC
CAWSVRAVAGGPQETQYF
>-|15|TRBJ2-7|TRBD1|TRBV7-2
TGTGCCAGCAGCCCCATGCGGACAGGGGGCTACGAGCAGTACTTC
CASSPMRTGGYEQYF